The 18 T cell receptor beta chains below come from one sample, sequenced in a study of shared clonotypes between healthy human individuals. Repertoires were generated with immunoSEQ multiplex PCR, while TCRdb's copy carries only in-frame clones and drops some. The table records about 470,000 clones, roughly three quarters of them present only once. Source material: PBMCs. These receptors originate from a woman in her forties in good health. Some clones in this sample may be carry-over from other donors' samples.

The chain carries TRBV20-1 and TRBJ2-7; no clear D. The CDR3 loop spans 10 amino acids. V lost 4 bases and J 3 bases, leaving 4 bases between the germline ends. The germline gives CDR1 DFQATT, CDR2 SNEGSKA (reference sequence). For the CDR3, the DNA is TGCAGTGCTAACCTCTACGAGCAGTACTTC. It translates to CSANLYEQYF.

The chain joins TRBV7-2 to TRBJ2-3; 7 bases map to TRBD1. The ends lost 5 bases at V and 4 bases at J; junction bases unmatched: 9. In germline, CDR1 is SGHTA, CDR2 FQGNSA. The CDR3 loop spans 15 amino acids. The CDR3 reads CASSKRQGVADTQYF. In nucleotides, the CDR3 is TGTGCCAGCAGCAAGCGACAGGGAGTTGCAGATACGCAGTATTTT. Full variable domain (rest looked up from reference TRBV7-2 and TRBJ2-3): GAGVSQSPSNKVTEKGKDVELRCDPISGHTALYWYRQSLGQGLEFLIYFQGNSAPDKSGLPSDRFSAERTGGSVSTLTIQRTQQEDSAVYLCASSKRQGVADTQYFGPGTRLTVL.

V gene TRBV10-3 combines with J gene TRBJ1-4, with D maybe TRBD1 (5 bases). Germline V gene lookup returns CDR1 ENHRY and CDR2 SYGVKD. The germline V and J ends were trimmed by 0 bases and 10 bases, with 12 bases remaining between them. The CDR3 runs to 14 residues. CDR3 sequence: CAISESTELGKLFF. CDR3 coding DNA: TGTGCCATCAGTGAGTCGACAGAGCTCGGAAAACTGTTTTTT.

This chain uses TRBV2 with TRBJ2-2, with TRBD1 matching 7 bases. J was trimmed by 1 base and V by 6 bases; bases with no gene match: 11. Looked up from germline, CDR1 is SNHLY and CDR2 is FYNNEI. The CDR3 sequence is 17 residues long. In DNA form, the CDR3 reads TGTGCCAGCAGCATCCCCCGGACAGGAGAGAACACCGGGGAGCTGTTTTTT. It translates to CASSIPRTGENTGELFF.

The chain has TRBV2 and TRBJ1-4; 8 bases are a match to TRBD1. V gave up 5 bases and J gave up 7 bases; unmatched junction bases: 6. CDR1 is SNHLY and CDR2 is FYNNEI in the germline V gene. The CDR3 is 14 amino acids. The CDR3 protein is CASSQDRGFEKLFF. The CDR3 region has the DNA TGTGCCAGCAGTCAAGACAGGGGCTTTGAAAAACTGTTTTTT. Looking up the rest from reference TRBV2 and TRBJ1-4 gives the full variable domain: EPEVTQTPSHQVTQMGQEVILRCVPISNHLYFYWYRQILGQKVEFLVSFYNNEISEKSEIFDDQFSVERPDGSNFTLKIRSTKLEDSAMYFCASSQDRGFEKLFFGSGTQLSVL.

The rearrangement joins TRBV29-1 to TRBJ2-2; the D gene is possibly TRBD1 (6 bases). V lost 4 bases and J lost 4, with 10 bases in between. The CDR3 covers 13 residues. Germline values: CDR1 SQVTM, CDR2 ANQGSEA. CDR3 in DNA: TGCAGCGTTGTACAGGGCGGCACCGGGGAGCTGTTTTTT. Its protein product is CSVVQGGTGELFF.

This clone was detected only a few times. This rearrangement joins TRBV6-1 to TRBJ2-2; tentative D call: TRBD1 (5 bases). The ends were cut back, 2 bases at V and 1 base at J, with 8 bases in the middle. Per the germline V gene, CDR1 is MNHNS and CDR2 is SASEGT. The CDR3 has 15 residues. DNA for the CDR3: TGTGCCAGCAGTGAATGGGGCAGGAACACCGGGGAGCTGTTTTTT. Its protein product is CASSEWGRNTGELFF.

The chain recombines TRBV11-2 with TRBJ2-7, with 7 bases that match TRBD2. The V gene end was trimmed by 8 bases and the J gene end by 3 bases; junction bases not matched to a gene: 10. The CDR3 extends over 14 amino acids. From germline, CDR1 is SGHAT and CDR2 FQNNGV. CDR3 protein: CASRLSGGSYEQYF. The CDR3 DNA reads TGTGCCAGCCGGCTTTCGGGCGGGAGCTACGAGCAGTACTTC.

This sequence joins TRBV12-5 and TRBJ2-3; D perhaps matches TRBD2 (7 bases). The ends were cut back, 2 bases at V and 3 bases at J, with 12 bases in the middle. This CDR3 has 15 amino acids. Germline lookup yields CDR1 LGHNT and CDR2 FRNRAP. CDR3: CASGLCGGATDTQYF. The CDR3 DNA reads as TGTGCTAGTGGTTTGTGCGGGGGCGCGACAGATACGCAGTATTTT.

Points on this clone: A far larger clone is off by one base, so a read error is likely. Lacking the conserved final phenylalanine or tryptophan, this CDR3 likely reflects a read error. This chain connects TRBV11-2 to TRBJ2-3; TRBD1 agrees at 7 bases. Germline V gives CDR1 SGHAT, CDR2 FQNNGV. V lost 0 bases, J lost 6 bases, and 6 bases stayed unmatched. The CDR3 extends over 15 amino acids. In DNA, the CDR3 is TGTGCCAGCAGCTTAGACTCAGGGGGTGGGGATACGCAGTATCTT. Translating gives CASSLDSGGGDTQYL.

V usage is TRBV2 and J usage is TRBJ2-3; the match to TRBD2 covers 12 bases. The CDR3 length is 15 residues. Looked up from germline, CDR1 is SNHLY and CDR2 is FYNNEI. V lost 7 bases and J lost 5; bases outside the gene matches: 7. The chain's CDR3 is CASKRLAGAVDTQYF. CDR3 coding DNA: TGTGCCAGCAAACGACTAGCGGGAGCTGTAGATACGCAGTATTTT.

DNA of the CDR3: TGTGCCAGCAGTTTACATGGACCCATTGGGTATGGCTACACCTTC. It is translated as CASSLHGPIGYGYTF. The chain carries TRBV27 and TRBJ1-2; the D is unclear. Germline CDR1 and CDR2: MNHEY and SMNVEV (reference sequence). This CDR3 comprises 15 residues. V was pared by 2 bases and J by 5 bases, with 15 bases between.

This clone appeared once. This chain uses TRBV7-7 with TRBJ2-5; weak D call: TRBD2 (5 bases). Trimming removed 7 bases from V and 2 bases from J, with 14 bases in between. Germline V gene sequence: CDR1 SSHAT, CDR2 FNYEAQ (reference sequence). The CDR3 contains 14 residues. As DNA, the CDR3 is TGTGCCAGCACCCCGGGAATCTTACAAGAGACCCAGTACTTC. Translating it yields CASTPGILQETQYF.

The rearrangement joins TRBV29-1 to TRBJ2-1; 9 nucleotides match TRBD2. The germline gives CDR1 SQVTM, CDR2 ANQGSEA. The junction had 7 bases not matched to a gene; V was cut back by 4 bases and J by 6 bases. The CDR3 is made up of 14 amino acids. CDR3 sequence (DNA): TGCAGCGTTGTAGCTAGCGGGAAGGGCAATGAGCAGTTCTTC. Its translation: CSVVASGKGNEQFF.

This chain joins TRBV5-4 and TRBJ1-1; no reliable D call. With 0 bases removed from V and 0 bases from J, the gap between germline ends came to 12 bases. Germline V gene lookup returns CDR1 SGHNT and CDR2 YYREEE (reference sequence). The CDR3 has 16 residues. CDR3 nucleotide sequence: TGTGCCAGCAGCTTGGAGGGTTCGGGTGTGAACACTGAAGCTTTCTTT. It is translated as CASSLEGSGVNTEAFF.

The CDR3 nucleotides read TGTGCCAGCAGTCCACAACAGGGAGGGGGGTTCTTC. Encoded protein: CASSPQQGGGFF. The chain combines TRBV28 with TRBJ2-1, with D maybe TRBD2 (7 bases). Trimming cost V 5 bases and J 15 bases, with 17 bases left between them. Germline CDR1 reads MDHEN; CDR2 reads SYDVKM. CDR3 length: 12 amino acids.

This chain connects TRBV12-5 to TRBJ2-7; D unclear. The CDR3 contains 16 residues. V was pared by 4 bases and J by 9 bases, with 25 bases between. Germline values: CDR1 LGHNT, CDR2 FRNRAP. CDR3 in DNA: TGTGCTAGTGGTTCAGACCCTCTGGGCACGTACCGCGGGCAGTACTTC. It codes for CASGSDPLGTYRGQYF.

This rearrangement joins TRBV11-2 to TRBJ2-2, with TRBD2 matching 15 bases. Trimming took 4 bases from V and 6 from J; bases not matched to a gene: 3. The length of the CDR3 is 16 residues. Germline V gives CDR1 SGHAT, CDR2 FQNNGV. CDR3 in amino acids: CASSSRTSGGAGELFF. CDR3 nucleotides: TGTGCCAGCAGCTCTCGGACTAGCGGGGGGGCCGGGGAGCTGTTTTTT.